These 3 T cell receptor beta chains came from one sample sequenced in a study of T cells in localized non-small cell lung cancer. Data came from immunoSEQ multiplex PCR; TCRdb stores just in-frame clones and leaves some out. In the table there are 55,000 to 65,000 clones, roughly 90% of which are singletons. Sequenced here: peripheral blood, sampled before any cancer treatment. The receptors were sampled from a man between 40 and 70 years old with stage I squamous cell lung carcinoma.

This rearrangement joins TRBV30 to TRBJ1-2; D gene ambiguous. V lost 0 bases and J 8 bases, leaving 13 bases between the germline ends. Germline V gene lookup returns CDR1 GTSNPN and CDR2 SVGIG (reference sequence). There are 13 residues in the CDR3. CDR3 sequence (DNA): TGTGCCTGGAGTGTACGTAAAGTGGACGGCTACACCTTC. Its translation is CAWSVRKVDGYTF.

The CDR3 DNA is TGTGCCAGCGTTTTAGGGGGGACAGGGGGTTTCTACGAGCAGTACTTC. Its protein is CASVLGGTGGFYEQYF. The chain links TRBV21-1 to TRBJ2-7; TRBD1 is the table's D call, not checked against the DNA. TRBV21-1 is described as a pseudogene. The CDR3 sequence is 16 residues long.

V usage is TRBV7-8 and J usage is TRBJ2-1; D is undetermined. This CDR3 has 14 amino acids. The germline V and J ends were trimmed by 2 bases and 8 bases, with 13 bases remaining between them. CDR1 is SGHVS, CDR2 FQNEAQ, per germline. As DNA, the CDR3 is TGTGCCAGCAGCTTAATGAAATTAAGCCATGAGCAGTTCTTC. It translates to CASSLMKLSHEQFF.